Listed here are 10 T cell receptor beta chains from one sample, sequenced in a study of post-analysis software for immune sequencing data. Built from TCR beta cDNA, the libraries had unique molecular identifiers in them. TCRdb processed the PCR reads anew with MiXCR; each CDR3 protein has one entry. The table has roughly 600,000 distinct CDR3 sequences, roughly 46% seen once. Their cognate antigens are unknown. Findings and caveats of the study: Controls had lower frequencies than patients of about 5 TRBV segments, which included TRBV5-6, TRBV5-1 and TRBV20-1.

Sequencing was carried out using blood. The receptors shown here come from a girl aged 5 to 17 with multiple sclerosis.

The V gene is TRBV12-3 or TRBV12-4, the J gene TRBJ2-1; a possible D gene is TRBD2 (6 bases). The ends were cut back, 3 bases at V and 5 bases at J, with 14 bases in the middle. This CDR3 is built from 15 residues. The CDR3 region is CASSFNAIADNEQFF. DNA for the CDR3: TGTGCCAGCAGTTTTAACGCGATAGCGGACAATGAGCAGTTCTTC.

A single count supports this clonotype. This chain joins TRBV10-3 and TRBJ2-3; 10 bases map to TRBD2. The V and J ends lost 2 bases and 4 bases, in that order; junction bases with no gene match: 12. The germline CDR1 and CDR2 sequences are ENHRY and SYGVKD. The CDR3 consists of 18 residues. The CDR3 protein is CAISEIILAGDLADTQYF. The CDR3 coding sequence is TGTGCCATCAGTGAGATTATTCTAGCGGGAGATTTAGCAGATACGCAGTATTTT.

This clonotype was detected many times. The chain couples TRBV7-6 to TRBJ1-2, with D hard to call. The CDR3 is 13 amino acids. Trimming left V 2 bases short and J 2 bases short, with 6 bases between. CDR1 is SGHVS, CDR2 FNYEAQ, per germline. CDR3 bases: TGTGCCAGCAGCTTATCAGAGAACTATGGCTACACCTTC. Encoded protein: CASSLSENYGYTF.

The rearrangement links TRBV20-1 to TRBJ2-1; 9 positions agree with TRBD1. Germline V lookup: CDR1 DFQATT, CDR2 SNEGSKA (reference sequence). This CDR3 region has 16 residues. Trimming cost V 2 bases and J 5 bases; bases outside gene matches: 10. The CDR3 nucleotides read TGCAGTGCTAGATCCCCACAGGGGGCCGCTCACAATGAGCAGTTCTTC. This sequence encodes CSARSPQGAAHNEQFF.

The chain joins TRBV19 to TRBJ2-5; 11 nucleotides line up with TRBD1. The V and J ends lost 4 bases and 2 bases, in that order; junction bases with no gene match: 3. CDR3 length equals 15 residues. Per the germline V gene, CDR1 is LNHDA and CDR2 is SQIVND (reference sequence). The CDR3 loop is CASSTGQGAQETQYF. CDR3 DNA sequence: TGTGCCAGTAGTACCGGACAGGGGGCACAAGAGACCCAGTACTTC.

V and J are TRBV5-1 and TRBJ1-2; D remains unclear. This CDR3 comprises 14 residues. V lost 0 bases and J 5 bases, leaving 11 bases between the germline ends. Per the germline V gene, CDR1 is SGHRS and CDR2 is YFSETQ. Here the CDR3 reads CASSLDASGYGYTF. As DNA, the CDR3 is TGCGCCAGCAGCTTGGATGCTTCTGGGTATGGCTACACCTTC.

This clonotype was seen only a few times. CDR3 nucleotide sequence: TGCGCCAGCAGCTTGGATAGACACCCCCAAGAGACCCAGTACTTC. The encoded protein is CASSLDRHPQETQYF. J is TRBJ2-5 and V is TRBV5-1; no definite D call. Germline CDR1 SGHRS, CDR2 YFSETQ. This CDR3 is built from 15 residues. Between the trimmed V and J ends, which lost 0 bases and 1 base, there was a span of 10 bases.

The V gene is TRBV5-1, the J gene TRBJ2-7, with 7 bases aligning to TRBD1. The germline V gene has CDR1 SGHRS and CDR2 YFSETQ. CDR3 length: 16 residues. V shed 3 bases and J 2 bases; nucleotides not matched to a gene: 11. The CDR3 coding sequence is TGCGCCAGCAGCTCGTCGCCGGGACAGAGTACCTACGAGCAGTACTTC. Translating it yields CASSSSPGQSTYEQYF.

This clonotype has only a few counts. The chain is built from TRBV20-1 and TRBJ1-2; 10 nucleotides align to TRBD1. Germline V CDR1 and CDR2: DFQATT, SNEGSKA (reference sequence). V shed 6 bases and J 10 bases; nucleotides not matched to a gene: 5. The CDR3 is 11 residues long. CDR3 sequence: CSAMDRGDYTF. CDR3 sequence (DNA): TGCAGTGCGATGGACAGGGGGGACTACACCTTC.

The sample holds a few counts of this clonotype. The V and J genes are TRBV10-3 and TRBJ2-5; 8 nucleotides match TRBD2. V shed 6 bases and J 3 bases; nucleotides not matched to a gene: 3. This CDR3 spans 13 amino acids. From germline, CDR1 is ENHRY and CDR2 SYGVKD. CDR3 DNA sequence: TGTGCCATCAGGACTAGCGTAGAAGAGACCCAGTACTTC. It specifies CAIRTSVEETQYF.